This TCR beta chain was obtained from a study of T cells after yellow fever vaccination. Trimming removed 4 bases at V and 0 bases at J, with 13 bases between. The CDR3 loop spans 16 amino acids. This clonotype was detected ten times or more. TCRdb reprocessed the 5' RACE reads with MiXCR, giving one entry per CDR3 protein. The top ten clones hold roughly a third of a sample with 150,000 or so distinct CDR3 sequences, around 9.7% of them seen once. The sequencing used CD8+ T cells sorted from PBMCs, collected 45 days after the yellow fever booster vaccination. The chain links TRBV23-1 to TRBJ1-5; possibly TRBD1 for D (5 bases). TRBV23-1 counts as an open reading frame of uncertain function. The sequence was obtained from a man aged 18 to 35 who received the YFV17D yellow fever vaccine. The CDR3 loop is CASSRSGPYSNQPQHF. DNA for the CDR3: TGCGCCAGCAGTCGGTCAGGGCCCTATAGCAATCAGCCCCAGCATTTT.